This TCR beta chain derives from a study of blood T cell repertoires in COVID-19. Germline CDR1 SGHKS, CDR2 YYEKEE (reference sequence). The length of the CDR3 is 15 residues. V was cut by 3 bases and J by 2 bases, with 14 bases left in between. Sequencing used immunoSEQ multiplex PCR; TCRdb keeps in-frame clones, though not all of them. The data show around 260,000 clones, approximately 89% seen once. Seattle-derived patients entered the study during active infection and were followed longitudinally. This sequence originates from a woman younger than 45 with COVID-19, enrolled during active disease. The genes are TRBV5-5 and TRBJ1-1, with TRBD1 as a possible D gene (6 bases). The sequenced sample was peripheral blood. CDR3 protein: CASSWDTRRNTEAFF. For the CDR3, the DNA is TGTGCCAGCAGCTGGGACACCCGACGTAACACTGAAGCTTTCTTT. The full variable domain, with the rest looked up from reference TRBV5-5 and TRBJ1-1, is DAGVTQSPTHLIKTRGQQVTLRCSPISGHKSVSWYQQVLGQGPQFIFQYYEKEERGRGNFPDRFSARQFPNYSSELNVNALLLGDSALYLCASSWDTRRNTEAFFGQGTRLTVV.